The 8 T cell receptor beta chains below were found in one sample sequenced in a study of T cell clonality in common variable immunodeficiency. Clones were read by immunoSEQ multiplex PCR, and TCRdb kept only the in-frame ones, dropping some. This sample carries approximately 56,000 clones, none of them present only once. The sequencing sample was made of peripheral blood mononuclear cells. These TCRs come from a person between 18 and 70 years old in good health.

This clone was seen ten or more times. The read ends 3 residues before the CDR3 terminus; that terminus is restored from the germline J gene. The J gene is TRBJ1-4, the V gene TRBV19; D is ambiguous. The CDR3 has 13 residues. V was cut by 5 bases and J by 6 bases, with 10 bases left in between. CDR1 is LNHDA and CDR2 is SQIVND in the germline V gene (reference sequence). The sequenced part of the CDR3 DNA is TGTGCCAGTAGTGAAGAAAAGGATGAAAAA. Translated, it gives CASSEEKDEK. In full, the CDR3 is CASSEEKDEKLFF.

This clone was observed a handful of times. Partial CDR3 DNA: TGTGCCAGCAGTAAAACAGGGGTCCCAGATACC. It yields the protein CASSKTGVPDT. The full CDR3 protein reads CASSKTGVPDTYTF. V usage is TRBV2 and J usage is TRBJ1-2; 7 nucleotides align to TRBD1. Coverage ceases 3 residues before the CDR3 finishes, and the germline J gene fills in the end. Germline-derived CDR1 and CDR2 are SNHLY and FYNNEI. This CDR3 spans 14 amino acids.

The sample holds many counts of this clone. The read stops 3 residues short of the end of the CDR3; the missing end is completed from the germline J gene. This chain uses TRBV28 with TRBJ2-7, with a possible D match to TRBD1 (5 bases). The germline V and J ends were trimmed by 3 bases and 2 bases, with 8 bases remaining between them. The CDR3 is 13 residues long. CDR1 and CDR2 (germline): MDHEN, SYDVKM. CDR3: CASSFQGTYEQYF. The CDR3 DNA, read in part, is TGTGCCAGCAGTTTTCAGGGAACCTACGAG.

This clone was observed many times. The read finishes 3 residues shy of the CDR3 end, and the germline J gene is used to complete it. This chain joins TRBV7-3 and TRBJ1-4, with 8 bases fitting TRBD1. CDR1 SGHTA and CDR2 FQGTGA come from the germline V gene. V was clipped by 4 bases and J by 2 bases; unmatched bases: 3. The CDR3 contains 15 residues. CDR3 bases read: TGTGCCAGCAGCTCGACAGGGGTGACTAATGAAAAA. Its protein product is CASSSTGVTNEK. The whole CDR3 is CASSSTGVTNEKLFF.

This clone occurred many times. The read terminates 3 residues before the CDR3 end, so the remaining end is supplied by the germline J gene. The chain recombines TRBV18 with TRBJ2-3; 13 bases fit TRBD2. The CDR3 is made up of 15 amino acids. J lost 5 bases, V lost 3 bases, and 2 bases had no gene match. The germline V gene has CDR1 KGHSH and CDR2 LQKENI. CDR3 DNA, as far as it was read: TGTGCCAGCTCACCCAGACTAGCGGGAGGAGATACG. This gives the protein CASSPRLAGGDT. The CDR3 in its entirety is CASSPRLAGGDTQYF. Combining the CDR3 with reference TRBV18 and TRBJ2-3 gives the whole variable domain NAGVMQNPRHLVRRRGQEARLRCSPMKGHSHVYWYRQLPEEGLKFMVYLQKENIIDESGMPKERFSAEFPKEGPSILRIQQVVRGDSAAYFCASSPRLAGGDTQYFGPGTRLTVL.

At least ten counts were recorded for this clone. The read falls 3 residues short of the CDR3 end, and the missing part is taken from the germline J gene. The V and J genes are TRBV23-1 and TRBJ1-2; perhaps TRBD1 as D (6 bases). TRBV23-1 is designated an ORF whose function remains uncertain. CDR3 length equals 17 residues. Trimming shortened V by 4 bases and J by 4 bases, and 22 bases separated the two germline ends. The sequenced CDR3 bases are TGCGCCAGCAGTCGACTAACGAAAGGGGGAGGATTCTATGGC. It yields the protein CASSRLTKGGGFYG. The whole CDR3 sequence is CASSRLTKGGGFYGYTF.

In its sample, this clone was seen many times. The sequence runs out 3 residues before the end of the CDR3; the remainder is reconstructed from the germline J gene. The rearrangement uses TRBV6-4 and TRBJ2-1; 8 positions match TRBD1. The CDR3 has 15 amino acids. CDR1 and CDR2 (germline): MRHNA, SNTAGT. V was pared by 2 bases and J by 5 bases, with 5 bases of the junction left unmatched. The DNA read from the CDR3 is TGTGCCAGCAGTGACCCAGGGGGCAATGACAATGAG. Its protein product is CASSDPGGNDNE. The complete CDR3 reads CASSDPGGNDNEQFF.

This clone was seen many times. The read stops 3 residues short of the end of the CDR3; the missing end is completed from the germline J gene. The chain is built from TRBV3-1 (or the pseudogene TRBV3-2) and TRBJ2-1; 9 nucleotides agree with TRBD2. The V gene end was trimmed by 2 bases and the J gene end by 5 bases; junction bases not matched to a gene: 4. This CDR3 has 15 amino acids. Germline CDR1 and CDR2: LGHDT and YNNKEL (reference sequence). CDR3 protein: CASSQRTSDNNEQFF. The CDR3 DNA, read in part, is TGTGCCAGCAGCCAACGGACTAGCGATAACAATGAG.